This T cell receptor (beta chain) was identified during a study of persistence of HIV-infected CD4 T cells. Study information: The sample holds CD4+ T cells responsive to CMV or HIV-1 Gag.

Germline V lookup: CDR1 SGHRS, CDR2 YFSETQ. CDR3 size: 15 residues. V shed 2 bases and J 2 bases; nucleotides not matched to a gene: 4. The stimulus was an HIV-1 Gag 15-mer peptide pool, 0.9 to 1 ug/peptide/mL. CD40L/CD69 double-negative CD45RO-high memory CD4+ T cells were collected. Plasma HIV-1 RNA stayed below 50 copies/mL for at least 4 years. Study outcomes and limitations: Degenerate expanded CDR3beta sequences were enriched among CMV- and Gag-responding cells. Within sorted populations, more oligoclonal TCRs accompanied more oligoclonal proviruses.

The libraries were made with immunoSEQ version 4 in survey mode. The method was immunoSEQ multiplex PCR; TCRdb's version includes in-frame clones alone and lacks a portion of them. The table includes approximately 34,000 clones, approximately 85% detected once. With regard to this clone: The antigen is undetermined.

The material was CD4+ T cells sorted from PBMCs after approximately 20-hour stimulation, obtained from a patient who received antiretroviral therapy. The clonotype originates from an adult woman with HIV who was CMV-seropositive. V is TRBV5-1 and J is TRBJ2-1; 7 bases match TRBD1. CDR3 in amino acids: CASSLQGLAYNEQFF. The CDR3, as DNA: TGCGCCAGCAGCTTACAGGGGTTGGCCTACAATGAGCAGTTCTTC.